Presented here are 25 T cell receptor beta chains from one specimen sequenced in a study of regulatory T cells in long-lasting Graves disease. Time point meaning: persistent/refractory GD, antithyroid drugs over 5 years with positive TRAb. RNA from PBMCs was the source of the TCR library. Construction of the TCR beta libraries employed iRepertoire HTBI primers in conjunction with Arm-PCR of CDR3 regions. TCRdb redid the calling of the multiplex PCR reads with MiXCR, one entry per CDR3 protein. The repertoire consists of about 420,000 distinct CDR3 sequences, with 20% to 30% occurring once and the leading ten covering roughly a quarter. Material: peripheral blood mononuclear cells (PBMCs), obtained when the disease was refractory, from a patient treated with antithyroid drugs. These receptor sequences come from a female donor with Graves disease.

There are a few counts of this clonotype. The chain employs TRBV25-1 and TRBJ2-7; D possibly corresponds to TRBD1 (5 bases). This CDR3 is 17 amino acids long. Germline values: CDR1 MGHDK, CDR2 SYGVNS. The V and J ends lost 0 bases and 0 bases respectively, with 15 bases between them. CDR3 sequence reads: CASSEYTGAAGSYEQYF. CDR3 bases: TGTGCCAGCAGTGAATATACAGGAGCCGCCGGCTCCTACGAGCAGTACTTC.

The chain uses TRBV28 and TRBJ2-7; tentatively, D is TRBD1 or TRBD2 (7 bases each). V gave up 7 bases and J gave up 6 bases, with 22 bases separating them. This CDR3 has 15 amino acids. The germline V gene encodes CDR1 MDHEN and CDR2 SYDVKM. In DNA form, the CDR3 reads TGTGCCAGCAACCGAAACCCCCAGGGGGAGGGCGAGCAGTACTTC. It encodes CASNRNPQGEGEQYF.

This clonotype appeared many times. V gene TRBV6-2 or TRBV6-3 combines with J gene TRBJ2-7, with 8 bases that match TRBD1. The CDR3 totals 15 residues. Germline V gene data show CDR1 as MNHEY and CDR2 as SVGEGT. The junction had 9 bases not matched to a gene; V was cut back by 4 bases and J by 4 bases. DNA for the CDR3: TGTGCCAGCAGTTCGCAAGGGACAGGCCCATACGAGCAGTACTTC. Translating gives CASSSQGTGPYEQYF.

In this sample, this clonotype turned up a few times. The chain couples TRBV27 to TRBJ2-7; the D gene is possibly TRBD2 (5 bases). Trimming pared 7 bases from V and 0 bases from J, leaving 13 bases between. CDR3 size: 14 residues. Germline V gene data show CDR1 as MNHEY and CDR2 as SMNVEV (reference sequence). The CDR3 sequence: CASNRGWFSYEQYF. Written as DNA, the CDR3 is TGTGCCAGCAACCGAGGGTGGTTCTCCTACGAGCAGTACTTC.

This clonotype showed up just a few times. The chain carries TRBV5-4 and TRBJ2-7; TRBD2 agrees at 8 bases. CDR1 is SGHNT, CDR2 YYREEE, per germline (reference sequence). The CDR3 is 14 residues long. The V segment lost 3 bases and the J segment 6 bases; nucleotides outside the gene matches: 8. The CDR3 DNA reads as TGTGCCAGCAGCTGGTGGACTAGCCTAGGCGAGCAGTACTTC. Amino acids: CASSWWTSLGEQYF.

The chain has TRBV28 and TRBJ1-2, with no clear D. The length of the CDR3 is 16 residues. Germline loops: CDR1 MDHEN, CDR2 SYDVKM. V was cut by 5 bases and J by 0 bases, with 16 bases left in between. The CDR3 reads CASSLLGRTSNYGYTF. CDR3 nucleotide sequence: TGTGCCAGCAGTCTACTGGGTCGCACCTCTAACTATGGCTACACCTTC.

The CDR3 protein is CAWTRTSGLHEQFF. The DNA for the CDR3 is TGTGCCTGGACCCGGACTAGCGGCCTACATGAGCAGTTCTTC. The J gene is TRBJ2-1, the V gene TRBV30; 10 bases fit TRBD2. CDR3 length: 14 amino acids. The V gene's germline CDR1 is GTSNPN and CDR2 SVGIG (reference sequence). Trimming at V came to 4 bases and at J to 8 bases, leaving 8 bases not matched to a gene. Full variable domain (rest looked up from reference TRBV30 and TRBJ2-1): SQTIHQWPATLVQPVGSPLSLECTVEGTSNPNLYWYRQAAGRGLQLLFYSVGIGQISSEVPQNLSASRPQDRQFILSSKKLLLSDSGFYLCAWTRTSGLHEQFFGPGTRLTVL.

The table lists this clonotype with many counts. The V gene is TRBV30, the J gene TRBJ1-1; 8 bases are a match to TRBD1. The CDR3 is 12 amino acids. CDR1 and CDR2 (germline): GTSNPN, SVGIG (reference sequence). After removal of 5 bases from V and 4 bases from J, the junction contained 3 bases not matched to a gene. The CDR3 coding sequence is TGTGCCTGGCAGACAGGGGTCACTGAAGCTTTCTTT. Amino acid sequence: CAWQTGVTEAFF.

This clonotype was recorded at least ten times. The chain joins TRBV20-1 to TRBJ1-5; a weak D match, TRBD1 (5 bases). CDR3 length equals 13 residues. From germline, CDR1 is DFQATT and CDR2 SNEGSKA (reference sequence). In DNA, the CDR3 is TGCAGCGCCTCGGGGGGACGCAATCAGCCCCAGCATTTT. Translating it yields CSASGGRNQPQHF.

A single count supports this clonotype. The chain combines TRBV6-2 or TRBV6-3 with TRBJ2-7; 13 nucleotides align to TRBD2. J was trimmed by 3 bases and V by 7 bases; bases with no gene match: 6. Looked up from germline, CDR1 is MNHEY and CDR2 is SVGEGT. This CDR3 contains 15 residues. For the CDR3, the DNA is TGTGCCAGCAACCAAAGGACTAGCGGGAGCTACGAGCAGTACTTC. Amino acids: CASNQRTSGSYEQYF.

This clonotype was observed a handful of times. The V and J genes are TRBV2 and TRBJ2-1, with unresolved D. The germline CDR1 and CDR2 sequences are SNHLY and FYNNEI. Between the trimmed V and J ends, which lost 10 bases and 9 bases, there was a span of 16 bases. The CDR3 extends over 12 amino acids. In DNA, the CDR3 is TGTGCCACTTTTCTGGTTTCGAGTGAGCAGTTCTTC. Its translation: CATFLVSSEQFF.

In its sample, this clonotype was seen many times. The rearrangement uses TRBV15 and TRBJ2-7; D remains ambiguous. Germline V CDR1 and CDR2: LNHNV, YYDKDF (reference sequence). Trimming removed 5 bases from V and 1 base from J, with 18 bases in between. CDR3 size: 16 residues. CDR3 in DNA: TGTGCCACCAGCTGCGATGAGGCTGAAGATTCCTACGAGCAGTACTTC. This encodes CATSCDEAEDSYEQYF.

This clonotype has ten or more counts. The chain employs TRBV10-3 and TRBJ1-2; maybe TRBD1 (6 bases). Germline V CDR1 and CDR2: ENHRY, SYGVKD. The CDR3 length is 15 residues. Between the trimmed V and J ends, which lost 2 bases and 5 bases, there was a span of 15 bases. In DNA form, the CDR3 reads TGTGCCATCAGTGAGAGGGGGGACACGTCGTATGGCTACACCTTC. It codes for CAISERGDTSYGYTF.

This rearrangement joins TRBV5-1 to TRBJ1-5, with D unresolved. CDR3 length: 14 amino acids. Trimming pared 0 bases from V and 7 bases from J, leaving 11 bases between. From germline, CDR1 is SGHRS and CDR2 YFSETQ. The CDR3, as DNA: TGCGCCAGCAGCTTGGATGGCGGGCTCCAGCCCCAGCATTTT. Its translation is CASSLDGGLQPQHF.

The chain employs TRBV5-1 and TRBJ2-5; the D gene could be TRBD1 or TRBD2 (6 bases each). V lost 4 bases and J 4 bases, leaving 20 bases between the germline ends. CDR1 and CDR2 (germline): SGHRS, YFSETQ. The length of the CDR3 is 16 residues. The DNA of the CDR3 is TGCGCCAGCAGCCCTCAGGGGTTCGGGAGACGAGAGACCCAGTACTTC. Protein: CASSPQGFGRRETQYF.

The table lists this clonotype with many counts. This chain joins TRBV3-1 and TRBJ1-1, with D maybe TRBD1 (5 bases). The CDR3 contains 15 residues. CDR1 and CDR2 from the germline V gene are LGHDT and YNNKEL (reference sequence). V was shortened by 4 bases and J by 0 bases, with 12 bases between the two germline ends. In DNA form, the CDR3 reads TGTGCCAGCAGCCTCACGTCAGGGTTGAACACTGAAGCTTTCTTT. Its translation is CASSLTSGLNTEAFF.

This chain uses TRBV24-1 with TRBJ2-4, with D uncertain. This CDR3 is 13 amino acids long. The ends were cut back, 5 bases at V and 12 bases at J, with 16 bases in the middle. Germline CDR1 and CDR2: KGHDR and SFDVKD. The CDR3 nucleotides are TGTGCCACCAGTGGAGGACGGTCCACACGTCAGTACTTC. Protein product: CATSGGRSTRQYF.

The chain uses TRBV7-9 and TRBJ2-3, with TRBD2 matching 7 bases. Trimming took 3 bases from V and 2 from J; bases not matched to a gene: 8. CDR1 is SEHNR and CDR2 is FQNEAQ in the germline V gene (reference sequence). The CDR3 loop spans 16 amino acids. For the CDR3, the DNA is TGTGCCAGCAGCTTCCGAGGTAGCGGGTCCACAGATACGCAGTATTTT. Residues: CASSFRGSGSTDTQYF.

The rearrangement joins TRBV7-9 to TRBJ1-2; 12 nucleotides agree with TRBD1. Trimming removed 5 bases from V and 5 bases from J; junction bases left unmatched: 12. Per germline, CDR1 SEHNR and CDR2 FQNEAQ (reference sequence). CDR3 length equals 17 residues. This CDR3 reads CASSDTGTGGAWYGYTF. CDR3 in DNA: TGTGCCAGCAGCGATACCGGGACAGGGGGCGCTTGGTATGGCTACACCTTC. Filled out from reference TRBV7-9 and TRBJ1-2, the complete variable domain reads DTGVSQNPRHKITKRGQNVTFRCDPISEHNRLYWYRQTLGQGPEFLTYFQNEAQLEKSRLLSDRFSAERPKGSFSTLEIQRTEQGDSAMYLCASSDTGTGGAWYGYTFGSGTRLTVV.

This clonotype was detected many times. This chain links TRBV28 with TRBJ2-5, with D tentatively TRBD2 (6 bases). V lost 6 bases to trimming and J lost 3 bases, with 20 bases between them. The germline gives CDR1 MDHEN, CDR2 SYDVKM. This CDR3 comprises 16 residues. CDR3 nucleotide sequence: TGTGCCAGCAGGCGGACCCGGCGGGGTAGGGAAGAGACCCAGTACTTC. This gives the protein CASRRTRRGREETQYF.

This clonotype was observed a few times. This chain connects TRBV3-1 to TRBJ1-2; a possible D gene is TRBD1 (6 bases). The germline gives CDR1 LGHDT, CDR2 YNNKEL (reference sequence). The CDR3 totals 14 residues. Trimming shortened V by 0 bases and J by 7 bases, and 12 bases separated the two germline ends. DNA of the CDR3: TGTGCCAGCAGCCAAGACAGGGGTTACGGTGGCTACACCTTC. As protein: CASSQDRGYGGYTF.

This clonotype appeared many times. This chain links TRBV6-5 with TRBJ2-7, with D possibly TRBD1 on 5 matching bases. Germline values: CDR1 MNHEY, CDR2 SVGAGI. Trimming removed 0 bases at V and 3 bases at J, with 15 bases between. This CDR3 spans 16 amino acids. DNA of the CDR3: TGTGCCAGCAGTTACTCGAGTCGCACAGGCAACTACGAGCAGTACTTC. Translation: CASSYSSRTGNYEQYF.

The V call is TRBV19, the J call TRBJ1-2; TRBD1 matches 9 bases. CDR3 length equals 13 residues. Germline V gives CDR1 LNHDA, CDR2 SQIVND (reference sequence). V lost 4 bases to trimming and J lost 6 bases; unmatched junction nucleotides: 3. In nucleotides, the CDR3 is TGTGCCAGTAGTAAACAGGGGGCGGATGGCTACACCTTC. Translation: CASSKQGADGYTF.

This clonotype showed up just a few times. This chain links TRBV19 with TRBJ1-6; no definite D call. The CDR3 sequence is 14 residues long. Germline assignment: CDR1 LNHDA and CDR2 SQIVND (reference sequence). V was pared by 5 bases and J by 6 bases, with 11 bases between. The CDR3 loop reads CASSFVQTNSPLHF. As DNA, the CDR3 is TGTGCCAGTAGTTTTGTACAGACTAATTCACCCCTCCACTTT. The complete variable domain, with remaining parts taken from reference TRBV19 and TRBJ1-6, reads DGGITQSPKYLFRKEGQNVTLSCEQNLNHDAMYWYRQDPGQGLRLIYYSQIVNDFQKGDIAEGYSVSREKKESFPLTVTSAQKNPTAFYLCASSFVQTNSPLHFGNGTRLTVT.

There are many counts of this clonotype. The V and J genes are TRBV2 and TRBJ1-3; the D is unclear. From germline, CDR1 is SNHLY and CDR2 FYNNEI. The CDR3 has 14 amino acids. The CDR3 DNA reads as TGTGCTAGAGGCAGTGTTAGAACTGGAAACACCATATATTTT. Translating it yields CARGSVRTGNTIYF.